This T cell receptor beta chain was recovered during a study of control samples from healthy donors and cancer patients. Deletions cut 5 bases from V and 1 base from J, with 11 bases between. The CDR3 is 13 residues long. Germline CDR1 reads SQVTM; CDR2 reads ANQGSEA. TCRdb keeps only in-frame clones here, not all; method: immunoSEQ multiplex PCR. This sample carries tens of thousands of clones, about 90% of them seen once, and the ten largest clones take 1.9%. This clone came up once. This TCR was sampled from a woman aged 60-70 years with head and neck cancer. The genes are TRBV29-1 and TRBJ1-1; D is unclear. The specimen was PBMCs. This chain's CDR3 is CSVSKTRNTEAFF. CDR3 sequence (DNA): TGCAGCGTTTCCAAGACAAGGAACACTGAAGCTTTCTTT.